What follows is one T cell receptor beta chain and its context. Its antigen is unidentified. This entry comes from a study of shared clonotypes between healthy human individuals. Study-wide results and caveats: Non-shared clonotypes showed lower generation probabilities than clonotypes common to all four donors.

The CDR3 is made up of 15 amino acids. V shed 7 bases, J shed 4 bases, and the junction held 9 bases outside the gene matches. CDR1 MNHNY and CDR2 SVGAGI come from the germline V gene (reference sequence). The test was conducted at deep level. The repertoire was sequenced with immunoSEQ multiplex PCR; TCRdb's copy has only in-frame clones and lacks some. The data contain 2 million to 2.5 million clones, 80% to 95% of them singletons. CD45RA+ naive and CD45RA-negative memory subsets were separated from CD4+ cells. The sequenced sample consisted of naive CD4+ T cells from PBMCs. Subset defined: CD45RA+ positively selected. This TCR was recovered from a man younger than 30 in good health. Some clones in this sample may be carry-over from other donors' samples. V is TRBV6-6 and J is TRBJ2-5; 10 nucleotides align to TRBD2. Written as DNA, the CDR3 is TGTGCCAGCACTAAAGCGGGAGGGCCTAGAGAGACCCAGTACTTC. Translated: CASTKAGGPRETQYF.